Below, one T cell receptor beta chain is given with its context. Its antigen is unidentified. Clones were sequenced by immunoSEQ multiplex PCR, and TCRdb holds only the in-frame ones, with some missing. The table records some 1,100,000 clones, 70% to 80% of them present only once. The CDR3 sequence is 13 residues long. Germline V lookup: CDR1 SGHAT, CDR2 FQDESV (reference sequence). The V end was cut by 1 base, the J end by 3 bases, with 7 bases between. This sample was taken from a study of shared clonotypes between healthy human individuals. Overall study findings and caveats: Naive subsets generally had larger estimated richness than memory subsets.

The clonotype was recovered from a young man in good health. Some clones in this sample may be carry-over from other donors' samples. The chain combines TRBV11-1 with TRBJ2-7; no firm D call. The sample consisted of memory CD4+ T cells from PBMCs. The subset: CD45RA-negative fraction. CDR3 sequence (DNA): TGTGCCAGCAGCTTAGTCCTGGGCTACGAGCAGTACTTC. Encoded protein: CASSLVLGYEQYF.